This note documents a single T cell receptor (beta chain) sequence. Germline V gene sequence: CDR1 LGHDT, CDR2 YNNKEL (reference sequence). The CDR3 covers 14 residues. V shed 4 bases and J 8 bases; nucleotides not matched to a gene: 10. This entry belongs to a study of blood T cell repertoires in COVID-19. As for the study in general: COVID-19 samples, acute and convalescent, were from the United States, Italy and Spain.

Original methodology: Estimates of nucleated cell counts were drawn from the amplification of reference gene primers. TCRdb's table, derived via immunoSEQ multiplex PCR, lists solely in-frame clones and lacks some. V and J calls plus clone size are reproduced from that table; the DNA served to infer D and trimming. The table lists a few hundred thousand clones, 65% to 90% of them singletons. The sequence derives from a woman between 35 and 50 years old with acute COVID-19. The specimen was PBMCs or T cells enriched from blood (not recorded which). J is TRBJ1-2 and V is TRBV3-1 (or the pseudogene TRBV3-2); 7 positions match TRBD1. The CDR3 is CASSPHRDRGGYTF. DNA of the CDR3: TGTGCCAGCAGCCCACACCGGGACAGAGGCGGCTACACCTTC.